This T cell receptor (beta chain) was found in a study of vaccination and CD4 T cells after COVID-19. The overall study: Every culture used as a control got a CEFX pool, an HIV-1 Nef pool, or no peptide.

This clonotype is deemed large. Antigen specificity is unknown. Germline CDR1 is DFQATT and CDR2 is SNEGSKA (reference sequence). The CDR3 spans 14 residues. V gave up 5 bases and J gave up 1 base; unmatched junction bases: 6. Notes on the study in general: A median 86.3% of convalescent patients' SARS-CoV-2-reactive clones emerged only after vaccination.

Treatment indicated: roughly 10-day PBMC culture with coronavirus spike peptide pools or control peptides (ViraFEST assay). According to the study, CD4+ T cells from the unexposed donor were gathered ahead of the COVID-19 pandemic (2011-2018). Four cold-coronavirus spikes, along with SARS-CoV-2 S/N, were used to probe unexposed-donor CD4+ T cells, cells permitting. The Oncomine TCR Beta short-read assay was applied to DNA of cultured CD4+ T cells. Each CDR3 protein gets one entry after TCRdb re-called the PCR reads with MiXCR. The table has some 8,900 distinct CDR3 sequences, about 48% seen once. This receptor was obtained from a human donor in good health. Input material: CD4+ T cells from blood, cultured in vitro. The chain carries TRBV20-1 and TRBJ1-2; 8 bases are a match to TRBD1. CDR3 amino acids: CSAREQGVNYGYTF. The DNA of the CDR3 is TGCAGTGCTCGGGAACAGGGGGTTAACTATGGCTACACCTTC.